This TCR beta chain was recovered during a study of OX40 agonist ivuxolimab in advanced cancers. As for the study in general: Age averaged approximately 60 years (range about 20 to 80), and 80% to 90% were male.

Comments on this clone: Its target is not known.

Libraries were prepared by immunoSEQ multiplex PCR; TCRdb keeps only in-frame clonotypes and omits some of them. This table has 50,000 to 75,000 clones, about 92% appearing once. General study points: Partial responders at 0.1-3.0 mg/kg showed near-lowest clonal expansion.

V was clipped by 8 bases and J by 0 bases, with 11 bases between them. Germline V gene lookup returns CDR1 WSHSY and CDR2 SAAADI. The CDR3 is made up of 14 amino acids. This receptor was obtained from an adult with an advanced solid tumor such as melanoma, head and neck, liver or kidney cancer. The chain combines TRBV10-2 with TRBJ2-1; D ambiguous. Sequenced material: CD4+ or CD8+ T cells sorted from blood, taken in a trial of the OX40 agonist ivuxolimab. The DNA for the CDR3 is TGCGCCAGCGTCCTAGGTTCCTCCTACAATGAGCAGTTCTTC. This sequence encodes CASVLGSSYNEQFF.